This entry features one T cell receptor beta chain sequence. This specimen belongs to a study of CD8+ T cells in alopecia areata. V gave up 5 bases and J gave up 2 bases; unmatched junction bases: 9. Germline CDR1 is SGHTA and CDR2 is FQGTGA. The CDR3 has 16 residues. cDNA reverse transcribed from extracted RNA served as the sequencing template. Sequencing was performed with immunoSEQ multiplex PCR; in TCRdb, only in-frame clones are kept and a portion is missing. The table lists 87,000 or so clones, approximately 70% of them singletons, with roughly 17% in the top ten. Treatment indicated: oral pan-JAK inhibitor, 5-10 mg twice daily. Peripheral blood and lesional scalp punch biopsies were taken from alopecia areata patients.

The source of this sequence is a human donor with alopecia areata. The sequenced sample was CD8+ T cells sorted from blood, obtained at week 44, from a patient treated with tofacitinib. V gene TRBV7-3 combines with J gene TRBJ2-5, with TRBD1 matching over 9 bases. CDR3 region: CASSPLGQGTQETQYF. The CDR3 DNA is TGTGCCAGCAGCCCCCTCGGACAGGGGACACAAGAGACCCAGTACTTC. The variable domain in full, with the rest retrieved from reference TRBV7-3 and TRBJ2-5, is GAGVSQTPSNKVTEKGKYVELRCDPISGHTALYWYRQSLGQGPEFLIYFQGTGAADDSGLPNDRFFAVRPEGSVSTLKIQRTERGDSAVYLCASSPLGQGTQETQYFGPGTRLLVL.